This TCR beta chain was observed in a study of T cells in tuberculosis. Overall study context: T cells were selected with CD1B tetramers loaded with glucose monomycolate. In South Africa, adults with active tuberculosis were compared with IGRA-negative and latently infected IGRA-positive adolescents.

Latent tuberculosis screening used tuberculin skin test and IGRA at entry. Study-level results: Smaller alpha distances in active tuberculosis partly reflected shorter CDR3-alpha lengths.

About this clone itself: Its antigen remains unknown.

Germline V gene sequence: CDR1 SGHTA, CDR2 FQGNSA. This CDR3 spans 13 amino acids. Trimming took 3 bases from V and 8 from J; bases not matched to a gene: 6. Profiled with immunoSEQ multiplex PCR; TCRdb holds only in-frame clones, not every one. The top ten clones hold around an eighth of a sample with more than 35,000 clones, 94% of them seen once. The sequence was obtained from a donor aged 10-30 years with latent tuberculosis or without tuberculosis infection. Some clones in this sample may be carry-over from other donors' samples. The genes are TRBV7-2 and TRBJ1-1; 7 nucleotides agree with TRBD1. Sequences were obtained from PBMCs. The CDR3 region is CASSFTQGEEAFF. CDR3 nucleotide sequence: TGTGCCAGCAGCTTCACTCAGGGGGAGGAAGCTTTCTTT.